The 30 T cell receptor beta chains given below trace back to one sample, sequenced in a study of cytomegalovirus exposure and HLA in healthy donors. With 60 Vbeta and 13 Jbeta primers, the PCR was carried out. Generated by immunoSEQ multiplex PCR, the TCRdb table keeps only in-frame clones and is missing some. This sample yields more than 150,000 clones, of which 80% to 90% are seen a single time; approximately 8.5% belongs to the top ten. Sequencing used PBMCs. These receptors were obtained from a man aged 18 to 35 in good health and CMV-seropositive.

This clone was detected once. The chain couples TRBV7-3 to TRBJ2-1; TRBD2 matches at 12 bases. V dropped 5 bases and J dropped 7; count of bases not matched to a gene: 6. CDR1 and CDR2 from the germline V gene are SGHTA and FQGTGA. This CDR3 has 15 amino acids. The CDR3 nucleotides are TGTGCCAGCAGCCTGCTAGCGGGGGGGATGAATGAGCAGTTCTTC. Translating it yields CASSLLAGGMNEQFF.

V gene TRBV7-8 combines with J gene TRBJ2-4; D remains unclear. The CDR3 has 16 amino acids. Germline CDR1 and CDR2: SGHVS and FQNEAQ. The V gene lost 4 bases and the J gene lost 0 bases, with 13 bases spanning the gap. CDR3 sequence reads: CASSSGSQLAKNIQYF. DNA for the CDR3: TGTGCCAGCAGCTCCGGGTCCCAATTAGCCAAAAACATTCAGTACTTC.

This rearrangement joins TRBV7-9 to TRBJ2-5, with a possible D match to TRBD2 (5 bases). The CDR3 contains 13 residues. Looked up from germline, CDR1 is SEHNR and CDR2 is FQNEAQ (reference sequence). V dropped 0 bases and J dropped 5 bases, with 7 bases sitting between them. DNA of the CDR3: TGTGCCAGCAGCTTAGCATCGGGGGAGACCCAGTACTTC. This gives the protein CASSLASGETQYF.

J is TRBJ2-3 and V is TRBV2; TRBD1 agrees at 9 bases. This CDR3 is built from 14 residues. The germline gives CDR1 SNHLY, CDR2 FYNNEI. V dropped 4 bases and J dropped 5; count of bases not matched to a gene: 4. The CDR3: CASSVQGAEDTQYF. In DNA form, the CDR3 reads TGTGCCAGCAGTGTACAGGGGGCTGAAGATACGCAGTATTTT.

The gene calls are TRBV10-3 and TRBJ2-7; D gene uncertain. Germline CDR1 is ENHRY and CDR2 is SYGVKD. Trimming took off 3 bases at V and 1 base at J, with 25 bases between the two ends. The CDR3 is 19 amino acids. The CDR3 protein is CAISDPGFLGPPESYEQYF. CDR3 nucleotide sequence: TGTGCCATCAGTGATCCCGGATTTCTTGGGCCCCCCGAATCCTACGAGCAGTACTTC.

The rearrangement joins TRBV27 to TRBJ1-1, with no clear D. The V gene lost 0 bases and the J gene lost 7 bases, with 9 bases spanning the gap. Germline CDR1 is MNHEY and CDR2 is SMNVEV (reference sequence). The CDR3 extends over 13 amino acids. The CDR3 region has the DNA TGTGCCAGCAGTTTATCGGTATCAGTTGAAGCTTTCTTT. Its protein product is CASSLSVSVEAFF.

The gene calls are TRBV7-9 and TRBJ2-5; 8 bases line up with TRBD1. J lost 2 bases, V lost 5 bases, and 4 bases had no gene match. In germline, CDR1 is SEHNR, CDR2 FQNEAQ (reference sequence). The CDR3 is 14 residues long. As DNA, the CDR3 is TGTGCCAGCAGCCCCCGACAGGGGCAAGAGACCCAGTACTTC. This codes for CASSPRQGQETQYF.

The chain joins TRBV7-2 to TRBJ2-5; 10 nucleotides match TRBD2. The germline V gene has CDR1 SGHTA and CDR2 FQGNSA. The CDR3 has 16 residues. V shed 2 bases, J shed 5 bases, and the junction held 8 bases outside the gene matches. CDR3 amino acids: CASSLSGGARGETQYF. CDR3 nucleotides: TGTGCCAGCAGCTTAAGCGGGGGGGCCCGGGGTGAGACCCAGTACTTC.

The chain is built from TRBV5-1 and TRBJ1-1, with D unresolved. Trimming cost V 3 bases and J 4 bases, with 19 bases left between them. The CDR3 consists of 16 residues. CDR1 and CDR2 (germline): SGHRS, YFSETQ. CDR3 nucleotide sequence: TGCGCCAGCAGCTCATTCGCGGGCTCCTCGATCACTGAAGCTTTCTTT. Protein: CASSSFAGSSITEAFF. The full variable domain, with the rest looked up from reference TRBV5-1 and TRBJ1-1, is KAGVTQTPRYLIKTRGQQVTLSCSPISGHRSVSWYQQTPGQGLQFLFEYFSETQRNKGNFPGRFSGRQFSNSRSEMNVSTLELGDSALYLCASSSFAGSSITEAFFGQGTRLTVV.

J is TRBJ1-4 and V is TRBV7-3; weak D call: TRBD1 (6 bases). The CDR3 contains 20 residues. Germline loops: CDR1 SGHTA, CDR2 FQGTGA. The germline V and J ends were trimmed by 5 bases and 0 bases, with 25 bases remaining between them. CDR3 in amino acids: CASSLQGSGARFTTNEKLFF. The CDR3 DNA reads as TGTGCCAGCAGCCTCCAGGGGTCGGGCGCCAGATTCACAACTAATGAAAAACTGTTTTTT. The full variable domain, rest sourced from reference TRBV7-3 and TRBJ1-4, is GAGVSQTPSNKVTEKGKYVELRCDPISGHTALYWYRQSLGQGPEFLIYFQGTGAADDSGLPNDRFFAVRPEGSVSTLKIQRTERGDSAVYLCASSLQGSGARFTTNEKLFFGSGTQLSVL.

V gene TRBV27 combines with J gene TRBJ1-2; 7 positions agree with TRBD1. Germline V gene data show CDR1 as MNHEY and CDR2 as SMNVEV (reference sequence). This CDR3 has 15 amino acids. V gave up 6 bases and J gave up 1 base; unmatched junction bases: 8. CDR3 sequence (DNA): TGTGCCAGCAGCCCAGAGGGGGCGAGTAACTATGGCTACACCTTC. Protein product: CASSPEGASNYGYTF.

The chain recombines TRBV5-5 with TRBJ2-7; 7 bases align to TRBD1. Per the germline V gene, CDR1 is SGHKS and CDR2 is YYEKEE (reference sequence). The CDR3 totals 14 residues. V lost 1 base and J lost 7; bases outside the gene matches: 8. CDR3 loop: CASSLLSGTEEQYF. Here the CDR3 DNA reads TGTGCCAGCAGCTTGTTATCTGGGACAGAAGAGCAGTACTTC.

This sequence joins TRBV13 and TRBJ2-5, with D tentatively TRBD2 (7 bases). This CDR3 comprises 15 residues. Per the germline V gene, CDR1 is PRHDT and CDR2 is FYEKMQ (reference sequence). Trimming shortened V by 5 bases and J by 2 bases, and 15 bases separated the two germline ends. CDR3 sequence (DNA): TGTGCCAGCAGCCCCGGGGGGCAGCCACAAGAGACCCAGTACTTC. This translates into CASSPGGQPQETQYF. The entire variable domain, with the rest obtained from reference TRBV13 and TRBJ2-5, is as follows: AAGVIQSPRHLIKEKRETATLKCYPIPRHDTVYWYQQGPGQDPQFLISFYEKMQSDKGSIPDRFSAQQFSDYHSELNMSSLELGDSALYFCASSPGGQPQETQYFGPGTRLLVL.

The rearrangement uses TRBV9 and TRBJ2-7, with 7 bases identical to TRBD1. The ends lost 4 bases at V and 2 bases at J; junction bases unmatched: 3. Per the germline V gene, CDR1 is SGDLS and CDR2 is YYNGEE. This CDR3 region has 13 residues. The CDR3 region is CASSWDRTYEQYF. The CDR3 DNA is TGTGCCAGCAGCTGGGACAGAACCTACGAGCAGTACTTC.

V gene TRBV6-1 combines with J gene TRBJ2-5; D is ambiguous. CDR3 size: 13 residues. With 10 bases removed from V and 5 bases from J, the gap between germline ends came to 17 bases. CDR1 and CDR2 (germline): MNHNS, SASEGT. CDR3 coding DNA: TGTGCCATCAAGGTAGATCCCGGGGAGACCCAGTACTTC. Its protein is CAIKVDPGETQYF.

The V and J genes are TRBV5-6 and TRBJ2-2, with D tentatively TRBD1 (6 bases). There are 15 residues in the CDR3. CDR1 is SGHDT and CDR2 is YYEEEE in the germline V gene. Trimming cost V 4 bases and J 2 bases, with 12 bases left between them. CDR3 amino acids: CASSRGGPNTGELFF. For the CDR3, the DNA is TGTGCCAGCAGCCGAGGGGGACCTAACACCGGGGAGCTGTTTTTT.

The chain recombines TRBV29-1 with TRBJ1-5, with 7 bases identical to TRBD1. Germline CDR1 reads SQVTM; CDR2 reads ANQGSEA. This CDR3 comprises 13 residues. The ends lost 6 bases at V and 9 bases at J; junction bases unmatched: 11. In DNA form, the CDR3 reads TGCAGCGTCCGGACAGGCCCCGAGTGGCCCCAGCATTTT. It encodes CSVRTGPEWPQHF.

The chain couples TRBV19 to TRBJ2-7; D is possibly TRBD1 (6 bases). Germline assignment: CDR1 LNHDA and CDR2 SQIVND (reference sequence). This CDR3 spans 15 amino acids. Trimming shortened V by 3 bases and J by 3 bases, and 15 bases separated the two germline ends. DNA for the CDR3: TGTGCCAGTAGTATTTTGGCTTTACAGGGCTACGAGCAGTACTTC. Protein sequence: CASSILALQGYEQYF.

V is TRBV10-3 and J is TRBJ2-5; weak D call: TRBD1 (6 bases). V was pared by 7 bases and J by 5 bases, with 20 bases between. The CDR3 consists of 15 residues. The germline V gene has CDR1 ENHRY and CDR2 SYGVKD. CDR3 region: CAINDAEQGRETQYF. CDR3 nucleotides: TGTGCCATCAATGACGCTGAACAGGGTCGGGAGACCCAGTACTTC.

The sample holds one count of this clone. The chain recombines TRBV4-2 with TRBJ2-4; 9 positions match TRBD2. Germline CDR1 reads LGHNA; CDR2 reads YNFKEQ. There are 14 residues in the CDR3. V lost 2 bases, J lost 7 bases, and 3 bases stayed unmatched. The CDR3 region has the DNA TGTGCCAGCAGCCAATCTAGCGGGGTTAACATTCAGTACTTC. Residues: CASSQSSGVNIQYF.

This sequence joins TRBV2 and TRBJ1-5; 8 positions match TRBD1. The CDR3 contains 13 residues. The germline CDR1 and CDR2 sequences are SNHLY and FYNNEI. The V and J ends lost 5 bases and 5 bases, in that order; junction bases with no gene match: 2. CDR3 region: CASSQDRDQPQHF. The DNA for the CDR3 is TGTGCCAGCAGTCAGGACAGGGATCAGCCCCAGCATTTT.

The chain recombines TRBV7-9 with TRBJ2-5; TRBD2 matches at 7 bases. The CDR3 contains 14 residues. Losses at the gene ends were 5 bases for V and 7 bases for J; bases not matched to a gene: 10. The V gene's germline CDR1 is SEHNR and CDR2 FQNEAQ (reference sequence). CDR3 sequence (DNA): TGTGCCAGCAGCGCCCCGGGGGGAATGGGGACCCAGTACTTC. Its protein is CASSAPGGMGTQYF.

This clone was seen only a few times. The chain combines TRBV30 with TRBJ2-5, with 7 bases lining up with TRBD1. Germline V gene lookup returns CDR1 GTSNPN and CDR2 SVGIG (reference sequence). V lost 3 bases and J lost 3; bases outside the gene matches: 7. The CDR3 sequence is 14 residues long. Here the CDR3 reads CAWSGTVTEETQYF. The CDR3 nucleotides are TGTGCCTGGAGCGGGACAGTAACCGAAGAGACCCAGTACTTC.

The chain links TRBV7-2 to TRBJ2-3, with 9 bases identical to TRBD1. V shed 5 bases and J 3 bases; nucleotides not matched to a gene: 6. Germline V gene data show CDR1 as SGHTA and CDR2 as FQGNSA. The CDR3 contains 15 residues. Written as DNA, the CDR3 is TGTGCCAGCAGCAAGGACAGGGGAAGGACAGATACGCAGTATTTT. It yields the protein CASSKDRGRTDTQYF. The full variable domain, rest sourced from reference TRBV7-2 and TRBJ2-3, is GAGVSQSPSNKVTEKGKDVELRCDPISGHTALYWYRQSLGQGLEFLIYFQGNSAPDKSGLPSDRFSAERTGGSVSTLTIQRTQQEDSAVYLCASSKDRGRTDTQYFGPGTRLTVL.

This chain joins TRBV10-2 and TRBJ1-2, with no clear D. The CDR3 is 16 amino acids. Germline V CDR1 and CDR2: WSHSY, SAAADI. Trimming took off 1 base at V and 4 bases at J, with 16 bases between the two ends. This chain's CDR3 is CASSEWWSFRVYGYTF. In DNA, the CDR3 is TGCGCCAGCAGTGAGTGGTGGTCATTTCGAGTCTATGGCTACACCTTC.

This chain links TRBV19 with TRBJ2-1; D gene ambiguous. The germline V gene has CDR1 LNHDA and CDR2 SQIVND (reference sequence). The CDR3 has 16 amino acids. V was cut by 5 bases and J by 1 base, with 15 bases left in between. Written as DNA, the CDR3 is TGTGCCAGTAGTGCCCTAAGAGGCCCGTCCTACAATGAGCAGTTCTTC. This sequence encodes CASSALRGPSYNEQFF.

V gene TRBV30 combines with J gene TRBJ2-7; D is possibly TRBD1 (6 bases). Germline-derived CDR1 and CDR2 are GTSNPN and SVGIG (reference sequence). V shed 2 bases and J shed 4 bases, with 12 bases lying between them. The CDR3 has 13 residues. The CDR3 sequence: CAWSSQGMYEQYF. The DNA for the CDR3 is TGTGCCTGGAGTTCGCAGGGGATGTACGAGCAGTACTTC.

The chain has TRBV5-1 and TRBJ2-3; 9 bases line up with TRBD1. This CDR3 has 19 residues. The germline gives CDR1 SGHRS, CDR2 YFSETQ. The V segment lost 2 bases and the J segment 2 bases; nucleotides outside the gene matches: 15. The CDR3 DNA sequence: TGCGCCAGCAGCTTAACCGTCCATCGGGGGACAGGGAACACAGATACGCAGTATTTT. It translates to CASSLTVHRGTGNTDTQYF.

The V and J genes are TRBV19 and TRBJ2-7, with D tentatively TRBD2 (6 bases). The CDR3 has 14 residues. Germline CDR1 LNHDA, CDR2 SQIVND (reference sequence). Trimming pared 8 bases from V and 6 bases from J, leaving 20 bases between. DNA of the CDR3: TGTGCCAGTCGCCCTAAGGAGGGCTTGGTCGAGCAGTACTTC. Translated, it gives CASRPKEGLVEQYF.

This clone was seen a single time. The chain couples TRBV13 to TRBJ2-3; the D is unclear. Germline V lookup: CDR1 PRHDT, CDR2 FYEKMQ (reference sequence). Between the trimmed V and J ends, which lost 5 bases and 8 bases, there was a span of 11 bases. This CDR3 is built from 12 residues. The CDR3 loop reads CASSPYRGTQYF. As DNA, the CDR3 is TGTGCCAGCAGCCCCTATCGTGGTACGCAGTATTTT.